This paragraph reports one T cell receptor beta chain. Its specificity is not known. The source of the sample is a study of cytomegalovirus exposure and HLA in healthy donors. Primers included in the PCR were 60 Vbeta and 13 Jbeta primers. Profiled with immunoSEQ multiplex PCR; TCRdb holds only in-frame clones, not every one. Among 100,000 to 150,000 clones, around 78% were seen once, and the ten largest hold 4.5% to 5%. Study outcomes and limitations: In a later analysis, parvovirus B19, influenza, CMV and Epstein-Barr virus appeared linked to several top co-occurrence clusters.

V lost 6 bases, J lost 3 bases, and 9 bases lay in between. The CDR3 extends over 11 amino acids. Germline V gives CDR1 DFQATT, CDR2 SNEGSKA (reference sequence). The rearrangement joins TRBV20-1 to TRBJ2-7; weak D call: TRBD2 (6 bases). The sequence was collected from a man aged 55 to 70 in good health and CMV-seropositive. Sample: PBMCs. CDR3 loop: CSAYSGYEQYF. CDR3 coding DNA: TGCAGTGCCTATAGCGGCTACGAGCAGTACTTC.